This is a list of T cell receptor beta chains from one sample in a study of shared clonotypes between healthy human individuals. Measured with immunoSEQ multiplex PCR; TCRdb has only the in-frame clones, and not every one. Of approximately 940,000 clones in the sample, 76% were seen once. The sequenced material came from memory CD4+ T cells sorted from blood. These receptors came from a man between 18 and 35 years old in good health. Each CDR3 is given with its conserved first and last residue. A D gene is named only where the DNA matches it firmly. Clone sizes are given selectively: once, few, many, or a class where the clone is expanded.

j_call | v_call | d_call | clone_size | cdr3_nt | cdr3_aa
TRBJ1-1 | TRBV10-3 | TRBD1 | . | TGTGCCACTATTGAGGGGGCGAAGACTGAAGCTTTCTTT | CATIEGAKTEAFF
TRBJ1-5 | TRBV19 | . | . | TGTGCCAGTAGTAGACAAGATAGCAATCAGCCCCAGCATTTT | CASSRQDSNQPQHF
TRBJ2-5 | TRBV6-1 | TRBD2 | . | TGTGCCAGCACAGCGGGAGGGCCCCCCGAAGAGACCCAGTACTTC | CASTAGGPPEETQYF
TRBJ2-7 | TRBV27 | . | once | TGTGCCAGCAGTTTACCTCGAGGGGACGAGCAGTACTTC | CASSLPRGDEQYF
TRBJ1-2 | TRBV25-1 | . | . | TGTGCCAGCAGTGACATAGGAGCAGAAACCTATGGCTACACCTTC | CASSDIGAETYGYTF
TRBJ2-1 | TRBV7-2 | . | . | TGTGCCAGCATCCTCACCGGGACCAGCGGATACAATGAGCAGTTCTTC | CASILTGTSGYNEQFF
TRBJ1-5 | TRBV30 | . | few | TGTGCCTGGAGAGGGTCAGGGGAAGGTCAGCCCCAGCATTTT | CAWRGSGEGQPQHF
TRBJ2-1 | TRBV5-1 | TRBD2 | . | TGCGCCAGCAGCTTGAGTAGCGGGACCATTGAGCAGTTCTTC | CASSLSSGTIEQFF
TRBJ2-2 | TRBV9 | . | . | TGTGCCAGCAGCGTAAAGATTGGCGGGGTCGGCACCGGGGAGCTGTTTTTT | CASSVKIGGVGTGELFF
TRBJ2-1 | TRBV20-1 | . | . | TGCAGTGCTGCCGTCTACAATGAGCAGTTCTTC | CSAAVYNEQFF
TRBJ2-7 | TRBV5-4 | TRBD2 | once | TGTGCCAGCAGCTCCCAGGGACTAGCGGGACTCGAGCAGTACTTC | CASSSQGLAGLEQYF
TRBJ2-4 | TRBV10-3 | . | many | TGTGCCATCAGCTCGGACGGCAGTCTAGCCAAAAACATTCAGTACTTC | CAISSDGSLAKNIQYF
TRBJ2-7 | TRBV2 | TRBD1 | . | TGTGCCAGCAGTGAAAGGGACAGGGGCTACGAGCAGTACTTC | CASSERDRGYEQYF
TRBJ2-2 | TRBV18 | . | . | TGTGCCAGCTCACCCGGACAGATAGCGAACACCGGGGAGCTGTTTTTT | CASSPGQIANTGELFF
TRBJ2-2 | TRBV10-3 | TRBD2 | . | TGTGCCATCAGTCGGGAGCGGGGCACCGGGGAGCTGTTTTTT | CAISRERGTGELFF
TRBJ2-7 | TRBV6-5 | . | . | TGTGCCAGCAGTTACCGGCGCGAGCAGTACTTC | CASSYRREQYF
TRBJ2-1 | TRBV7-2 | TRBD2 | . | TGTGCCAGCAGCCCTAGCGGGGGATCCTACAATGAGCAGTTCTTC | CASSPSGGSYNEQFF
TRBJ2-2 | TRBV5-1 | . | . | TGCGCCAGCACATATGCGACAAACACCGGGGAGCTGTTTTTT | CASTYATNTGELFF
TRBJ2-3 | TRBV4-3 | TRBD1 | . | TGCGCCAGCAGCCACGCTCCGGGACAGGGTAGAGATACGCAGTATTTT | CASSHAPGQGRDTQYF
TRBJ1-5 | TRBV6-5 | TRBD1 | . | TGTGCCAGCAGTACGACAGGGACCCTTAATCAGCCCCAGCATTTT | CASSTTGTLNQPQHF
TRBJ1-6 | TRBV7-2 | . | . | TGTGCCAGCAGCTTCGGCAGGGGCCGGGATTCACCCCTCCACTTT | CASSFGRGRDSPLHF
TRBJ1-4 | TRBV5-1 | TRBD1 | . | TGCGCCAGCAGCTTGGCAGGGGGCGGTTTGGCTGAAAAACTGTTTTTT | CASSLAGGGLAEKLFF
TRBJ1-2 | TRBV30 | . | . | TGTGCCTGGAGTTCCCAGCTGTATGGCTACACCTTC | CAWSSQLYGYTF
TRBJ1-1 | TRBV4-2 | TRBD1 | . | TGTGCCAGCAGCCAGGAACAGGGGATCGGTGAAGCTTTCTTT | CASSQEQGIGEAFF
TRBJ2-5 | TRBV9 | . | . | TGTGCCAGCAGCGTAGAACCCTTGAAGACCCAGTACTTC | CASSVEPLKTQYF
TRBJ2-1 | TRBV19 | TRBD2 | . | TGTGCCAGTAGTATAAATAGCGGGGGGACACTCCTCAATGAGCAGTTCTTC | CASSINSGGTLLNEQFF
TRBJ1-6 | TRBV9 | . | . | TGTGCCAGCAGCGTAGCAGGGACTAATTCACCCCTCCACTTT | CASSVAGTNSPLHF
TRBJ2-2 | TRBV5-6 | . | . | TGTGCCAGCAGCTCCGATAGCGGCAGGAACACCGGGGAGCTGTTTTTT | CASSSDSGRNTGELFF
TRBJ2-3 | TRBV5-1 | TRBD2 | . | TGCGCCAGCAGCGAGGGACTAGCGGGGAGTAGCACAGATACGCAGTATTTT | CASSEGLAGSSTDTQYF
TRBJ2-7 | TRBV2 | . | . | TGTGCCAGCAGTGTACGGAATTCCCAGGAGCAGTACTTC | CASSVRNSQEQYF
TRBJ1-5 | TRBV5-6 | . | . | TGTGCCAGCAGCTCACTACATCAGCCCCAGCATTTT | CASSSLHQPQHF
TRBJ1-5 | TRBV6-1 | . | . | TGTGCCAGCAGTGAAAGCGGGTTACGGAATCAGCCCCAGCATTTT | CASSESGLRNQPQHF
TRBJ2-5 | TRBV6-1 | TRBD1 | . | TGTGCCAGCAGTGAAGACAGGGGGTATGGGACCCAGTACTTC | CASSEDRGYGTQYF
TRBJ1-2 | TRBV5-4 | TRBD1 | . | TGTGCCAGCAGCAGTCCGGGACAGGGGGAAAACTATGGCTACACCTTC | CASSSPGQGENYGYTF
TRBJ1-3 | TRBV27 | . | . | TGTGCCAGCAGCCCAGACGTTTACAGGGTAGGATGGAGGTCTGGAAACACCATATATTTT | CASSPDVYRVGWRSGNTIYF
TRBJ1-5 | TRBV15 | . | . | TGTGCCACCAGCAGAGATCAGAACAGTTTGGGCGATCAGCCCCAGCATTTT | CATSRDQNSLGDQPQHF
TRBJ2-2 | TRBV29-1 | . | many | TGCAGCGTCTACCTGGGGAGCGGCTGGACCGGGGAGCTGTTTTTT | CSVYLGSGWTGELFF
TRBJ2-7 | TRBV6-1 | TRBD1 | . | TGTGCCAGCAGGGGGGGACAGGAGTCCTACGAGCAGTACTTC | CASRGGQESYEQYF
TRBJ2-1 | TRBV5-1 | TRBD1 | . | TGCGCCAGCTCCCAGGGACAGGCTCTACACAATGAGCAGTTCTTC | CASSQGQALHNEQFF
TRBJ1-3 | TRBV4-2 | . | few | TGTGCCAGCAGCCAAGGGGGAACTGGAAACACCATATATTTT | CASSQGGTGNTIYF
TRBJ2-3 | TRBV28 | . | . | TGTGCCAGCAGGAGGGTGAAGGGGGGCAGGGCAGATACGCAGTATTTT | CASRRVKGGRADTQYF
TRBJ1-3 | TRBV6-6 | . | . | TGTGCCAGCGGGTCTGGGGTAGGTGGAAACACCATATATTTT | CASGSGVGGNTIYF
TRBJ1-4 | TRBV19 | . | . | TGTGCCAGTAGTACCTGGAAGGGAGCGGATGAAAAACTGTTTTTT | CASSTWKGADEKLFF